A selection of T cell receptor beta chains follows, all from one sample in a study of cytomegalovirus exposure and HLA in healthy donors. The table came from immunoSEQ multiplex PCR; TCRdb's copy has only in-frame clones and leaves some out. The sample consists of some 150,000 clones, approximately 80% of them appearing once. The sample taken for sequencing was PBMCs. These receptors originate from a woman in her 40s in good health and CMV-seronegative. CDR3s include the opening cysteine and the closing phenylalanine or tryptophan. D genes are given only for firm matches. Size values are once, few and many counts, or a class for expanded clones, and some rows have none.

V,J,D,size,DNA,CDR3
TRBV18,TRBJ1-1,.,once,TGTGCCAGCTCATCCCGGGAGAGCGAAGCTTTCTTT,CASSSRESEAFF
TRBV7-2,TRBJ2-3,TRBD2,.,TGTGCCAGCAGGATTACTAGCGGAGTGGGCACAGATACGCAGTATTTT,CASRITSGVGTDTQYF
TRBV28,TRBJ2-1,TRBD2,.,TGTGCCAGCAGCTTCTCCAGCGGGAGCCGGGCGAATAATGAGCAGTTCTTC,CASSFSSGSRANNEQFF
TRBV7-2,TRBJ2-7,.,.,TGTGCCAGCTCTACCCTGAGCTCAGCTCTAGGCTACGAGCAGTACTTC,CASSTLSSALGYEQYF
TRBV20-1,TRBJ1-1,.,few,TGCAGTGCTAGAGTCAGGGAAGCTTTCTTT,CSARVREAFF
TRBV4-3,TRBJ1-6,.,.,TGCGCCAGCAGCCAGTTTATAGTCGGGGGGCTCGAATATAATTCACCCCTCCACTTT,CASSQFIVGGLEYNSPLHF
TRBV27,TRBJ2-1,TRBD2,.,TGTGCCAGCAGTTTAGAACTAGCGGGAGGCTACAATGAGCAGTTCTTC,CASSLELAGGYNEQFF
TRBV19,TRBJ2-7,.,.,TGTGCCAGTAGTATAGTTGCGGGTCTCTCAAGCTACGAGCAGTACTTC,CASSIVAGLSSYEQYF
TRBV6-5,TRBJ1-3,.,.,TGTGCCAGCAGTTACTCGGCCAACTCTGGAAACACCATATATTTT,CASSYSANSGNTIYF
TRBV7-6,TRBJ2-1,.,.,TGTGCCAGCAGCTCTACTGGTCCTGCCTACAATGAGCAGTTCTTC,CASSSTGPAYNEQFF
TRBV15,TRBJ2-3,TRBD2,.,TGTGCCACCAGCAGAGAGTTAAACGGGGGGTCGAGTACGCAGTATTTT,CATSRELNGGSSTQYF
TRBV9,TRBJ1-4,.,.,TGTGCCAGCAGCTCCTCATCAGGGAGGTATTTGGCTAATGAAAAACTGTTTTTT,CASSSSSGRYLANEKLFF
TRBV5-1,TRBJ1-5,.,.,TGCGCCAGCAGCCGGCAGGGTGGGAATCAGCCCCAGCATTTT,CASSRQGGNQPQHF
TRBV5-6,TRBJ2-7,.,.,TGTGCCAGCAGCTTGGGGAGGAAGACCTTTTTCGAGCAGTACTTC,CASSLGRKTFFEQYF
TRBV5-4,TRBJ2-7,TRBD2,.,TGTGCCAGCAGATCCGGACTAGCGGGAGGCTACGAGCAGTACTTC,CASRSGLAGGYEQYF
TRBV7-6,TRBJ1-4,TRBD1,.,TGTGCCAGCAGCTTACGACAGGGTGCAACTAATGAAAAACTGTTTTTT,CASSLRQGATNEKLFF
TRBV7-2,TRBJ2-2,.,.,TGTGCCAGCAGCTTCGTCTCGGGCGGGTCCGGGGAGCTGTTTTTT,CASSFVSGGSGELFF
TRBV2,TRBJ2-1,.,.,TGTGCCAGCAGTGACTCCAATGAGCAGTTCTTC,CASSDSNEQFF
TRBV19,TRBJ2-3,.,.,TGTGCCAGTAGTATCATCCCAGGGGGCACAGATACGCAGTATTTT,CASSIIPGGTDTQYF
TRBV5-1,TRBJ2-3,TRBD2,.,TGCGCCAGCAGCGGACCTAGCGGGAGTCCAATCACGCAGTATTTT,CASSGPSGSPITQYF
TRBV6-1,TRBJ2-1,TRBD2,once,TGTGCCAGCAGGGAAAGCGGGAGTTCCTACAATGAGCAGTTCTTC,CASRESGSSYNEQFF
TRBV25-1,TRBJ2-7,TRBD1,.,TGTGCCAGCTCCAAACAGGGGCACGAGCAGTACTTC,CASSKQGHEQYF
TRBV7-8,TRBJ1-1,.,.,TGTGCCAGCAGCTTAGCTGGGGAGTTGAACACTGAAGCTTTCTTT,CASSLAGELNTEAFF
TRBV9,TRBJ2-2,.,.,TGTGCCAGCAGCGCAAGGAGCCGGGAAAACACCGGGGAGCTGTTTTTT,CASSARSRENTGELFF
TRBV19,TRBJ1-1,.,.,TGTGCCACTACGACCGGGACTTACAACACTGAAGCTTTCTTT,CATTTGTYNTEAFF
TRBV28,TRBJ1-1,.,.,TGTGCCAGCAGTTTGGGCACTCTGGCGACTGAAGCTTTCTTT,CASSLGTLATEAFF
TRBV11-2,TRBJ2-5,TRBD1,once,TGTGCCAGCAGCTTATACCTGACAGGGGGGCACCAAGAGACCCAGTACTTC,CASSLYLTGGHQETQYF
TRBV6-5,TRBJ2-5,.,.,TGTGCCAGCAGTACCACAGGGAGCCAAGAGACCCAGTACTTC,CASSTTGSQETQYF
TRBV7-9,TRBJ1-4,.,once,TGTGCCAGCAGCACCGGTGGGACACCTCAAAACTTT,CASSTGGTPQNF
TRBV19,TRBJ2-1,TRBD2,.,TGTGCCAGTAATGGCGGTCTAGCGGGAGCGATTGATGAGCAGTTCTTC,CASNGGLAGAIDEQFF
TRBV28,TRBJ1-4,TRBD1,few,TGTGCCAGCACCTTCACCTGGGGACAGGGTTTTCAGAAACTGTTTTTT,CASTFTWGQGFQKLFF
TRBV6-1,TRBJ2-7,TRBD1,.,TGTGCCAGCAGTGGATACTTGGGACAGGGGAGGAGCACCTACGAGCAGTACTTC,CASSGYLGQGRSTYEQYF
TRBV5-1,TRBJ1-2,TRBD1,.,TGCGCCAGCAGCTTTACGGGACAGGACTATGGCTACACCTTC,CASSFTGQDYGYTF
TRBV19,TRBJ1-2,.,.,TGTGCCAGTAGTCCGCGGGGGGGCTATGGCTACACCTTC,CASSPRGGYGYTF
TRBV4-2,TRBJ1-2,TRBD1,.,TGTGCCAGCAGCCAAAATGGAAGGACAGGGGGCAACTATGGCTACACCTTC,CASSQNGRTGGNYGYTF
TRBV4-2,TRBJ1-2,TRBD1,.,TGTGCCAGCAGCCAAGCAATACCGGGACAGTATTATGGCTACACCTTC,CASSQAIPGQYYGYTF
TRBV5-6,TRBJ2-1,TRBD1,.,TGTGCCAGCAGCTTGGGCCGGGGACAGGGGACGCGGCAGTTCTTC,CASSLGRGQGTRQFF
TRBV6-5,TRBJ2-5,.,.,TGTGCCAGCAGCCGCTCGGGGACCCAGTACTTC,CASSRSGTQYF
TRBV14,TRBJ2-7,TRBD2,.,TGTGCCAGCAGCCAGGGACTAGGAGCCTACGAGCAGTACTTC,CASSQGLGAYEQYF
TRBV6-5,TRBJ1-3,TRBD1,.,TGTGCCAGCAAAGAGACAGGGCTAGGAAACACCATATATTTT,CASKETGLGNTIYF
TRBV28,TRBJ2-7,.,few,TGTGCCAGCAGTTTACACCGCTACTCCTACGAGCAGTACTTC,CASSLHRYSYEQYF
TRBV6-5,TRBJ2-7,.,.,TGTGCCAGCAGTTACCTAGTTCGGGGCGAGCAGTACTTC,CASSYLVRGEQYF
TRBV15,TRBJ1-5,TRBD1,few,TGTGCCACCAGCAGGCCGGGACAGGGAGGCAATCAGCCCCAGCATTTT,CATSRPGQGGNQPQHF
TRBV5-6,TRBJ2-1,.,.,TGTGCCAGCAGCTTGTTCGGCGGGTCCTACAATGAGCAGTTCTTC,CASSLFGGSYNEQFF
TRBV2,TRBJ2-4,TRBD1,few,TGTGCCAGCAGTGTGTCGGTGCAGGGGGCAGCCAAAAACATTCAGTACTTC,CASSVSVQGAAKNIQYF
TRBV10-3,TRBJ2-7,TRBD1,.,TGTGCCATCAAACAACCCGGACAGGGCAAAGACTACGGGCAGTACTTC,CAIKQPGQGKDYGQYF
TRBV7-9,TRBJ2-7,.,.,TGTGCCAGCAGCTTACGCGGACATTCCTACGAGCAGTACTTC,CASSLRGHSYEQYF
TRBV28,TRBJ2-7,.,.,TGTGCCAGCAGTCGAGGGGGGGCAGCTGGCGAGCAGTACTTC,CASSRGGAAGEQYF
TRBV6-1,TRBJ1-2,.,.,TGTGCCAGCAGTGAAGAGGACAGAAGTTATGGCTACACCTTC,CASSEEDRSYGYTF
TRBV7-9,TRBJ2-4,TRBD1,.,TGTGCCAGCAGCTCCGACAGGGGGAAAATAGCCAAAAACATTCAGTACTTC,CASSSDRGKIAKNIQYF
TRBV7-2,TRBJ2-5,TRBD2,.,TGTGCCAGCAGCGTTTTTGGACTAGCAGGAGAGACCCAGTACTTC,CASSVFGLAGETQYF
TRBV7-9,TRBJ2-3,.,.,TGTGCCAGCAGCCCGTATAGATCCACAGATACGCAGTATTTT,CASSPYRSTDTQYF